The 28 T cell receptor beta chains presented below share a single source sample, sequenced in a study of CD8+ T cells in alopecia areata. Treatment given: oral pan-JAK inhibitor, 5-10 mg twice daily. RNA was extracted and reverse transcribed into cDNA as the sequencing template. Libraries were prepared by immunoSEQ multiplex PCR; TCRdb keeps only in-frame clonotypes and omits some of them. There are 150,000 to 200,000 clones in the sample; about three fifths occur only once, and under 20% lies in the top ten. The specimen was CD4+ T cells sorted from blood, collected at roughly week 55, from a patient treated with tofacitinib. The receptors here all came from a human donor with alopecia areata.

The V and J genes are TRBV7-9 and TRBJ1-4, with 8 positions matching TRBD1. CDR1 SEHNR and CDR2 FQNEAQ come from the germline V gene (reference sequence). The CDR3 extends over 13 amino acids. Unmatched junction bases numbered 3, after V lost 5 bases and J lost 7 bases. CDR3 region: CASSVDRVEKLFF. In DNA form, the CDR3 reads TGTGCCAGCAGCGTGGACAGGGTTGAAAAACTGTTTTTT.

The chain combines TRBV14 with TRBJ1-2; D gene ambiguous. CDR3 length equals 12 residues. Germline CDR1 SGHDN, CDR2 FVKESK. With 5 bases removed from V and 3 bases from J, the gap between germline ends came to 7 bases. The chain's CDR3 is CASSATHYGYTF. Written as DNA, the CDR3 is TGTGCCAGCAGCGCAACACACTATGGCTACACCTTC. Based on the CDR3 plus reference TRBV14 and TRBJ1-2, the full variable domain is EAGVTQFPSHSVIEKGQTVTLRCDPISGHDNLYWYRRVMGKEIKFLLHFVKESKQDESGMPNNRFLAERTGGTYSTLKVQPAELEDSGVYFCASSATHYGYTFGSGTRLTVV.

This chain connects TRBV10-3 to TRBJ1-6; D ambiguous. The CDR3 contains 16 residues. The germline V gene has CDR1 ENHRY and CDR2 SYGVKD. The ends were cut back, 3 bases at V and 2 bases at J, with 11 bases in the middle. The CDR3 DNA sequence: TGTGCCATCAGTGAATGGGAAACACCCTATAATTCACCCCTCCACTTT. Its translation: CAISEWETPYNSPLHF.

This clone was observed once. V gene TRBV30 combines with J gene TRBJ1-3, with D possibly TRBD1 on 6 matching bases. Germline V gene data show CDR1 as GTSNPN and CDR2 as SVGIG (reference sequence). The V gene lost 6 bases and the J gene lost 0 bases, with 12 bases spanning the gap. The CDR3 totals 14 residues. This CDR3 is CACSTGISGNTIYF. The CDR3 region has the DNA TGTGCCTGTTCCACAGGGATCTCTGGAAACACCATATATTTT.

This clone was seen a few times. This chain links TRBV9 with TRBJ2-3; no reliable D call. This CDR3 spans 14 amino acids. Trimming removed 3 bases at V and 3 bases at J, with 11 bases between. Germline loops: CDR1 SGDLS, CDR2 YYNGEE. The CDR3 bases are TGTGCCAGCAGCGCCCCGTCATGGACAGATACGCAGTATTTT. Residues: CASSAPSWTDTQYF. The whole variable domain, filled in from reference TRBV9 and TRBJ2-3, reads DSGVTQTPKHLITATGQRVTLRCSPRSGDLSVYWYQQSLDQGLQFLIQYYNGEERAKGNILERFSAQQFPDLHSELNLSSLELGDSALYFCASSAPSWTDTQYFGPGTRLTVL.

This clone was picked up a small number of times. The chain is built from TRBV19 and TRBJ2-3; maybe TRBD2 (6 bases). Per germline, CDR1 LNHDA and CDR2 SQIVND (reference sequence). Trimming pared 7 bases from V and 0 bases from J, leaving 14 bases between. The CDR3 has 15 amino acids. The CDR3 DNA reads as TGTGCCAGTAAAATGGGGGGAGGCAGCACAGATACGCAGTATTTT. Protein: CASKMGGGSTDTQYF.

The V call is TRBV5-1, the J call TRBJ2-7, with D uncertain. V lost 2 bases, J lost 3 bases, and 3 bases lay in between. The CDR3 runs 11 residues. Looked up from germline, CDR1 is SGHRS and CDR2 is YFSETQ. The CDR3 DNA follows: TGCGCCAGCAGCTTCGGCTACGAGCAGTACTTC. Protein sequence: CASSFGYEQYF.

The CDR3 sequence is CASSDQRWTGSTDTQYF. DNA of the CDR3: TGTGCCAGCAGCGATCAACGTTGGACAGGAAGCACAGATACGCAGTATTTT. The chain employs TRBV5-6 and TRBJ2-3; TRBD1 matches 7 bases. V lost 4 bases, J lost 0 bases, and 11 bases stayed unmatched. This CDR3 is built from 17 residues. Germline V gene data show CDR1 as SGHDT and CDR2 as YYEEEE.

This sequence joins TRBV5-1 and TRBJ2-1, with D hard to call. Germline lookup yields CDR1 SGHRS and CDR2 YFSETQ. The length of the CDR3 is 15 residues. Trimming left V 4 bases short and J 7 bases short, with 18 bases between. CDR3 residues: CASSVSGLSQNEQFF. CDR3 coding DNA: TGCGCCAGCAGCGTGTCCGGGCTTTCCCAAAATGAGCAGTTCTTC.

The rearrangement links TRBV30 to TRBJ2-7; TRBD2 is a possible D gene (5 bases). The CDR3 consists of 15 residues. The V gene lost 2 bases and the J gene lost 4 bases, with 18 bases spanning the gap. Per the germline V gene, CDR1 is GTSNPN and CDR2 is SVGIG (reference sequence). CDR3 residues: CAWSPFRTQLYEQYF. The CDR3 nucleotides read TGTGCCTGGAGTCCATTTAGGACTCAGCTATACGAGCAGTACTTC.

The J gene is TRBJ2-5, the V gene TRBV5-1, with 8 positions matching TRBD1. Trimming removed 1 base from V and 5 bases from J; junction bases left unmatched: 7. The CDR3 has 15 amino acids. The V gene's germline CDR1 is SGHRS and CDR2 YFSETQ. As DNA, the CDR3 is TGCGCCAGCAGCTTGTGGCAGGGGGCGAGGGAGACCCAGTACTTC. It codes for CASSLWQGARETQYF.

The chain uses TRBV6-5 and TRBJ2-7, with D unresolved. The V end was cut by 5 bases, the J end by 2 bases, with 13 bases between. Germline CDR1 MNHEY, CDR2 SVGAGI. CDR3 length equals 14 residues. The CDR3: CASSRAFLAYEQYF. DNA of the CDR3: TGTGCCAGCAGTCGAGCATTTTTAGCCTACGAGCAGTACTTC.

The chain is built from TRBV5-4 and TRBJ2-1; a possible D gene is TRBD2 (6 bases). CDR3 length: 13 residues. The germline V and J ends were trimmed by 5 bases and 6 bases, with 12 bases remaining between them. Germline CDR1 is SGHNT and CDR2 is YYREEE (reference sequence). CDR3 sequence (DNA): TGTGCCAGCAGGGCCCTCGGGGGCAATGAGCAGTTCTTC. Its protein product is CASRALGGNEQFF.

The J gene is TRBJ1-5, the V gene TRBV30; 7 bases are a match to TRBD1. V lost 4 bases, J lost 3 bases, and 3 bases stayed unmatched. This CDR3 contains 13 residues. Germline V gives CDR1 GTSNPN, CDR2 SVGIG (reference sequence). CDR3 residues: CAWTGQINQPQHF. As DNA, the CDR3 is TGTGCCTGGACGGGACAGATCAATCAGCCCCAGCATTTT.

A single count supports this clone. This chain joins TRBV25-1 and TRBJ1-2; D not resolved. This CDR3 contains 14 residues. Trimming left V 2 bases short and J 8 bases short, with 15 bases between. Germline V gene data show CDR1 as MGHDK and CDR2 as SYGVNS. The CDR3 sequence is CASSEALDLRGYTF. The CDR3 bases are TGTGCCAGCAGTGAAGCCTTGGACCTAAGGGGCTACACCTTC.

The chain recombines TRBV5-1 with TRBJ2-5; 10 bases match TRBD2. Germline V gene lookup returns CDR1 SGHRS and CDR2 YFSETQ. The trim removed 0 bases at V and 5 bases at J, leaving 4 bases unmatched. The CDR3 extends over 15 amino acids. The CDR3 DNA reads as TGCGCCAGCAGCTTGGCCGGGACTAGCGATGAGACCCAGTACTTC. Its protein is CASSLAGTSDETQYF.

The V gene is TRBV19, the J gene TRBJ2-7; D perhaps matches TRBD2 (6 bases). V lost 5 bases to trimming and J lost 2 bases, with 16 bases between them. Looked up from germline, CDR1 is LNHDA and CDR2 is SQIVND (reference sequence). The CDR3 runs to 15 residues. CDR3 sequence: CASSPRDLGTYEQYF. The CDR3 DNA reads as TGTGCCAGTAGTCCCCGGGACTTGGGAACCTACGAGCAGTACTTC.

The chain has TRBV7-8 and TRBJ1-2, with D tentatively TRBD1 (5 bases). Per the germline V gene, CDR1 is SGHVS and CDR2 is FQNEAQ. This CDR3 spans 17 amino acids. The ends were cut back, 5 bases at V and 3 bases at J, with 22 bases in the middle. For the CDR3, the DNA is TGTGCCAGCAGCCAACCCCGCGTGGGGGGAAAGGACTATGGCTACACCTTC. Translation gives CASSQPRVGGKDYGYTF.

The rearrangement uses TRBV29-1 and TRBJ1-1; D is perhaps TRBD1 (6 bases). The CDR3 totals 14 residues. Deletions cut 5 bases from V and 4 bases from J, with 17 bases between. Per the germline V gene, CDR1 is SQVTM and CDR2 is ANQGSEA. The CDR3 sequence: CSVIFARGVTEAFF. The CDR3 DNA reads as TGCAGCGTTATATTCGCCAGGGGAGTCACTGAAGCTTTCTTT.

The V gene is TRBV30, the J gene TRBJ1-5, with TRBD1 identical over 9 bases. The germline CDR1 and CDR2 sequences are GTSNPN and SVGIG (reference sequence). The V segment lost 3 bases and the J segment 6 bases; nucleotides outside the gene matches: 6. The CDR3 is 14 residues long. The CDR3 region is CAWRGQGQSQPQHF. In DNA form, the CDR3 reads TGTGCCTGGAGGGGACAGGGACAATCTCAGCCCCAGCATTTT.

This clone occurred a few times. CDR3 residues: CSARASTDTQYF. DNA of the CDR3: TGCAGCGCCAGGGCTAGCACAGATACGCAGTATTTT. V gene TRBV29-1 combines with J gene TRBJ2-3; a possible D gene is TRBD1 (5 bases). Germline lookup yields CDR1 SQVTM and CDR2 ANQGSEA. The CDR3 totals 12 residues. Trimming shortened V by 7 bases and J by 0 bases, and 8 bases separated the two germline ends.

The chain recombines TRBV29-1 with TRBJ2-2; a weak D match, TRBD1 (6 bases). The CDR3 is 12 residues long. The ends were cut back, 8 bases at V and 2 bases at J, with 9 bases in the middle. CDR1 is SQVTM, CDR2 ANQGSEA, per germline. CDR3 residues: CSSGTNTGELFF. CDR3 DNA: TGCAGCTCCGGGACAAACACCGGGGAGCTGTTTTTT.

The chain combines TRBV11-2 with TRBJ1-4; 7 bases are shared with TRBD1. CDR3 length: 13 residues. V trimming: 4 bases; J trimming: 8 bases; junction bases outside the gene matches: 4. Germline V gene lookup returns CDR1 SGHAT and CDR2 FQNNGV. CDR3 loop: CASSSGQVEKLFF. The CDR3 DNA reads TGTGCCAGCAGCTCCGGACAGGTCGAAAAACTGTTTTTT.

This clone has just one count. This chain links TRBV4-2 with TRBJ2-7, with 11 bases matching TRBD2. The CDR3 has 18 amino acids. Germline V gene sequence: CDR1 LGHNA, CDR2 YNFKEQ. V trimming: 0 bases; J trimming: 2 bases; junction bases outside the gene matches: 9. Here the CDR3 reads CASSQEYRVAGGPYEQYF. As DNA, the CDR3 is TGTGCCAGCAGCCAAGAGTATAGAGTAGCGGGGGGGCCCTACGAGCAGTACTTC.

The chain couples TRBV7-2 to TRBJ1-1; no clear D gene. The V gene's germline CDR1 is SGHTA and CDR2 FQGNSA. The CDR3 is made up of 14 amino acids. Trimming took off 1 base at V and 0 bases at J, with 6 bases between the two ends. Here the CDR3 reads CASSLEYMNTEAFF. The DNA for the CDR3 is TGTGCCAGCAGCTTAGAGTACATGAACACTGAAGCTTTCTTT.

Remarks on this clone: The junction differs from germline at one of its ends, possibly a read error. The V gene is TRBV7-9, the J gene TRBJ1-1; D is unclear. Germline CDR1 and CDR2: SEHNR and FQNEAQ (reference sequence). The CDR3 spans 14 residues. The chain's CDR3 is CASSSLLVNTEAFF. The CDR3 nucleotides read TGTGCCAGCAGCTCGTTATTGGTGAATACTGAAGCTTTCTTT.

On this clone itself: A single base is all that separates this from a far larger clone, so a read error is likely. CDR3 in amino acids: CASSPIGGGSDNEQFF. CDR3 nucleotides: TGTGCCAGCAGCCCAATAGGCGGGGGGAGTGACAATGAGCAGTTCTTC. The V call is TRBV7-9, the J call TRBJ2-1; 8 bases align to TRBD2. The junction had 11 bases not matched to a gene; V was cut back by 5 bases and J by 5 bases. The length of the CDR3 is 16 residues. From germline, CDR1 is SEHNR and CDR2 FQNEAQ (reference sequence).

This chain joins TRBV7-9 and TRBJ1-5; no clear D gene. The germline V and J ends were trimmed by 1 base and 3 bases, with 7 bases remaining between them. Germline V gene data show CDR1 as SEHNR and CDR2 as FQNEAQ (reference sequence). This CDR3 is 14 amino acids long. The CDR3 sequence is CASSLGLPNQPQHF. DNA for the CDR3: TGTGCCAGCAGCTTAGGCCTTCCCAATCAGCCCCAGCATTTT.